One and the same sample provided the 32 T cell receptor beta chains below, sequenced in a study of shared clonotypes between healthy human individuals. Some clones are missing from TCRdb's copy, which holds only in-frame ones; the method was immunoSEQ multiplex PCR. Of around 550,000 clones detected, approximately 95% appear once; the ten largest clones hold around 0.11%. In the naive CD8 group, cells lacked CD45RO and were positively selected for CCR7, so terminally differentiated effector memory CD45RA+ cells were left out. The sequencing sample was made of naive CD8+ T cells sorted from blood. The receptors were sampled from a woman under 40 in good health.

This clone has only one observation. The chain uses TRBV5-4 and TRBJ2-7, with a possible D match to TRBD2 (6 bases). Per germline, CDR1 SGHNT and CDR2 YYREEE (reference sequence). The CDR3 is 15 residues long. V lost 0 bases and J lost 6, with 16 bases in between. The CDR3 is CASSLEVALAGEQYF. The CDR3, as DNA: TGTGCCAGCAGCTTGGAGGTTGCACTAGCTGGCGAGCAGTACTTC.

V is TRBV19 and J is TRBJ2-2; the D gene is possibly TRBD2 (5 bases). Trimming pared 7 bases from V and 3 bases from J, leaving 12 bases between. Germline assignment: CDR1 LNHDA and CDR2 SQIVND (reference sequence). This CDR3 contains 14 residues. DNA for the CDR3: TGTGCCAGTATCCCAGAGGGATACACCGGGGAGCTGTTTTTT. It encodes CASIPEGYTGELFF.

This clone was detected only once. This chain uses TRBV2 with TRBJ2-1; possibly TRBD2 for D (6 bases). The CDR3 sequence is 16 residues long. The germline V gene encodes CDR1 SNHLY and CDR2 FYNNEI. The ends were cut back, 3 bases at V and 5 bases at J, with 17 bases in the middle. CDR3: CASSDVTSIINNEQFF. CDR3 in DNA: TGTGCCAGCAGTGACGTGACTAGTATAATAAACAATGAGCAGTTCTTC. The entire variable domain, with the rest obtained from reference TRBV2 and TRBJ2-1, is as follows: EPEVTQTPSHQVTQMGQEVILRCVPISNHLYFYWYRQILGQKVEFLVSFYNNEISEKSEIFDDQFSVERPDGSNFTLKIRSTKLEDSAMYFCASSDVTSIINNEQFFGPGTRLTVL.

V usage is TRBV6-5 and J usage is TRBJ2-7, with 10 bases identical to TRBD2. CDR1 is MNHEY, CDR2 SVGAGI, per germline. The trim removed 4 bases at V and 3 bases at J, leaving 3 bases unmatched. This CDR3 has 14 residues. The CDR3 DNA sequence: TGTGCCAGCAGTTGGACTAGCGGTATCTACGAGCAGTACTTC. Residues: CASSWTSGIYEQYF.

The gene calls are TRBV9 and TRBJ2-2; 7 bases are a match to TRBD2. Germline CDR1 reads SGDLS; CDR2 reads YYNGEE. V dropped 0 bases and J dropped 5; count of bases not matched to a gene: 10. The CDR3 has 17 residues. In DNA form, the CDR3 reads TGTGCCAGCAGCGTAGACTGGACGGGAGGTAAAACCGGGGAGCTGTTTTTT. The encoded protein is CASSVDWTGGKTGELFF.

The genes are TRBV2 and TRBJ2-3; 7 positions match TRBD2. The CDR3 has 16 residues. Germline V gene sequence: CDR1 SNHLY, CDR2 FYNNEI. V lost 4 bases to trimming and J lost 1 base; unmatched junction nucleotides: 8. The CDR3 region has the DNA TGTGCCAGCAGTGGAGACCCTACTAGCGGCACAGATACGCAGTATTTT. It is translated as CASSGDPTSGTDTQYF.

The CDR3 region is CATSRDRAGGVHEQYF. The CDR3 nucleotides read TGTGCCACCAGCAGAGATCGGGCCGGGGGAGTCCACGAGCAGTACTTC. The chain joins TRBV15 to TRBJ2-5, with D possibly matching TRBD2 (6 bases). The J call may not be correct, given that the DNA end is closer to TRBJ2-7. The CDR3 has 16 amino acids. Germline CDR1 is LNHNV and CDR2 is YYDKDF (reference sequence).

The chain carries TRBV27 and TRBJ2-2; the match to TRBD2 covers 11 bases. The junction had 5 bases not matched to a gene; V was cut back by 2 bases and J by 6 bases. The CDR3 totals 16 residues. Germline CDR1 and CDR2: MNHEY and SMNVEV (reference sequence). CDR3 coding DNA: TGTGCCAGCAGTTTAGTATTAGCGGGAGGGCCCGGGGAGCTGTTTTTT. Amino acid sequence: CASSLVLAGGPGELFF.

The genes are TRBV13 and TRBJ2-2; 10 nucleotides agree with TRBD1. Germline-derived CDR1 and CDR2 are PRHDT and FYEKMQ (reference sequence). The junction had 6 bases not matched to a gene; V was cut back by 5 bases and J by 6 bases. This CDR3 is built from 15 residues. The CDR3 nucleotides are TGTGCCAGCAGCCCCGGGACAGGGGTCGCCGGGGAGCTGTTTTTT. Translation: CASSPGTGVAGELFF.

The chain employs TRBV5-6 and TRBJ2-1; no clear D. Germline CDR1 is SGHDT and CDR2 is YYEEEE. V lost 2 bases, J lost 3 bases, and 3 bases lay in between. This CDR3 has 12 residues. The CDR3 DNA follows: TGTGCCAGCAGCTTCAGCTACAATGAGCAGTTCTTC. Translated, it gives CASSFSYNEQFF.

The V and J genes are TRBV30 and TRBJ2-4; possibly TRBD1 for D (5 bases). V was clipped by 3 bases and J by 4 bases, with 13 bases between them. There are 14 residues in the CDR3. Germline V gives CDR1 GTSNPN, CDR2 SVGIG (reference sequence). CDR3 in amino acids: CAWRPDSFKNIQYF. CDR3 DNA sequence: TGTGCCTGGAGACCCGACAGTTTTAAAAACATTCAGTACTTC.

This chain links TRBV7-9 with TRBJ1-4; maybe TRBD1 (6 bases). The V end was cut by 0 bases, the J end by 8 bases, with 10 bases between. CDR1 and CDR2 from the germline V gene are SEHNR and FQNEAQ (reference sequence). CDR3 length: 14 residues. CDR3 bases: TGTGCCAGCAGCTTAGCAGGGGGGAAGGAAAAACTGTTTTTT. Protein sequence: CASSLAGGKEKLFF. Combining the CDR3 with reference TRBV7-9 and TRBJ1-4 gives the whole variable domain DTGVSQNPRHKITKRGQNVTFRCDPISEHNRLYWYRQTLGQGPEFLTYFQNEAQLEKSRLLSDRFSAERPKGSFSTLEIQRTEQGDSAMYLCASSLAGGKEKLFFGSGTQLSVL.

V gene TRBV28 combines with J gene TRBJ1-5; D might be TRBD1 (5 bases). The CDR3 extends over 15 amino acids. Germline loops: CDR1 MDHEN, CDR2 SYDVKM. Trimming removed 3 bases at V and 0 bases at J, with 9 bases between. The CDR3 DNA sequence: TGTGCCAGCAGTTTTTGGGGGGATAGCAATCAGCCCCAGCATTTT. This sequence encodes CASSFWGDSNQPQHF.

This clone was counted a single time. This chain connects TRBV6-5 to TRBJ2-3; 10 bases align to TRBD2. Trimming cost V 6 bases and J 2 bases; bases outside gene matches: 5. Germline CDR1 MNHEY, CDR2 SVGAGI. This CDR3 is built from 15 residues. Written as DNA, the CDR3 is TGTGCCAGCAGCGCCGGACTAGCGGCCACAGATACGCAGTATTTT. Its translation is CASSAGLAATDTQYF.

The V and J genes are TRBV7-9 and TRBJ1-4, with 11 bases that match TRBD1. The CDR3 is made up of 15 amino acids. V gave up 5 bases and J gave up 4 bases; unmatched junction bases: 3. Looked up from germline, CDR1 is SEHNR and CDR2 is FQNEAQ (reference sequence). The CDR3 nucleotides are TGTGCCAGCAGCGGGGGACAGGGGGTTAATGAAAAACTGTTTTTT. Protein product: CASSGGQGVNEKLFF.

The J gene is TRBJ1-2, the V gene TRBV9, with a possible D match to TRBD1 (6 bases). V lost 3 bases, J lost 12 bases, and 18 bases lay in between. The germline gives CDR1 SGDLS, CDR2 YYNGEE. CDR3 size: 13 residues. The CDR3: CASSALSDRRDTF. In nucleotides, the CDR3 is TGTGCCAGCAGCGCGCTCTCCGACAGGCGGGACACCTTC. Full variable domain (remainder filled in from reference TRBV9 and TRBJ1-2): DSGVTQTPKHLITATGQRVTLRCSPRSGDLSVYWYQQSLDQGLQFLIQYYNGEERAKGNILERFSAQQFPDLHSELNLSSLELGDSALYFCASSALSDRRDTFGSGTRLTVV.

The chain couples TRBV7-2 to TRBJ2-7, with 11 positions matching TRBD2. Germline CDR1 SGHTA, CDR2 FQGNSA. V lost 5 bases to trimming and J lost 3 bases; unmatched junction nucleotides: 12. The CDR3 is 17 amino acids. The CDR3 protein is CASSQGIAGGPFYEQYF. CDR3 bases: TGTGCCAGCAGCCAGGGGATAGCGGGAGGGCCTTTCTACGAGCAGTACTTC.

This clone turned up a few times. Other DNA sequences of this sample code for an identical CDR3. The gene calls are TRBV27 and TRBJ2-5, with 14 nucleotides matching TRBD2. The length of the CDR3 is 15 residues. V shed 4 bases and J 4 bases; nucleotides not matched to a gene: 2. Per germline, CDR1 MNHEY and CDR2 SMNVEV (reference sequence). This CDR3 is CASSSGTSGRETQYF. As DNA, the CDR3 is TGTGCCAGCAGTTCCGGGACTAGCGGGAGAGAGACCCAGTACTTC.

V usage is TRBV5-1 and J usage is TRBJ2-1; TRBD2 is a possible D gene (6 bases). Germline CDR1 reads SGHRS; CDR2 reads YFSETQ. The CDR3 is 13 amino acids. V lost 5 bases and J 8 bases, leaving 14 bases between the germline ends. CDR3 sequence (DNA): TGCGCCAGCAGGCTGACGGGGGTGGATGAGCAGTTCTTC. Amino acids: CASRLTGVDEQFF.

This chain connects TRBV9 to TRBJ2-2; tentative D call: TRBD2 (7 bases). V lost 5 bases to trimming and J lost 6 bases, with 14 bases between them. The CDR3 consists of 14 residues. Per the germline V gene, CDR1 is SGDLS and CDR2 is YYNGEE. The CDR3 is CASSRRGGAGELFF. Written as DNA, the CDR3 is TGTGCCAGCAGTAGAAGGGGGGGCGCCGGGGAGCTGTTTTTT.

V and J are TRBV6-5 and TRBJ1-1; the match to TRBD1 covers 7 bases. The CDR3 covers 11 residues. From germline, CDR1 is MNHEY and CDR2 SVGAGI. The V gene end was trimmed by 6 bases and the J gene end by 10 bases; junction bases not matched to a gene: 5. CDR3 region: CASSLTGSAFF. CDR3 sequence (DNA): TGTGCCAGCAGCCTGACAGGGTCAGCTTTCTTT.

This sequence joins TRBV7-9 and TRBJ2-5; TRBD1 or TRBD2 may be the D gene (6 bases each). CDR1 is SEHNR and CDR2 is FQNEAQ in the germline V gene (reference sequence). The CDR3 contains 15 residues. V lost 1 base to trimming and J lost 5 bases, with 14 bases between them. Here the CDR3 DNA reads TGTGCCAGCAGCTTAGTGGCCGGGGGCCTTGAGACCCAGTACTTC. Its protein product is CASSLVAGGLETQYF.

The rearrangement uses TRBV7-6 and TRBJ2-7; TRBD2 aligns across 9 bases. Germline assignment: CDR1 SGHVS and CDR2 FNYEAQ. Trimming at V came to 5 bases and at J to 7 bases, leaving 9 bases not matched to a gene. This CDR3 has 14 amino acids. For the CDR3, the DNA is TGTGCCAGCAGCCCCGTAGCGGGAGTGGGAGAGCAGTACTTC. This encodes CASSPVAGVGEQYF.

CDR3 region: CASSTREGPYNEQFF. CDR3 DNA sequence: TGTGCCAGCAGCACACGGGAGGGCCCCTACAATGAGCAGTTCTTC. This chain connects TRBV7-9 to TRBJ2-1, with 8 bases matching TRBD2. CDR1 is SEHNR and CDR2 is FQNEAQ in the germline V gene (reference sequence). The CDR3 is made up of 15 amino acids. The junction had 5 bases not matched to a gene; V was cut back by 5 bases and J by 2 bases.

The chain couples TRBV7-9 to TRBJ2-7; D remains ambiguous. The V gene lost 5 bases and the J gene lost 5 bases, with 13 bases spanning the gap. The CDR3 runs 13 residues. The germline CDR1 and CDR2 sequences are SEHNR and FQNEAQ (reference sequence). CDR3 sequence: CASSREILNEQYF. CDR3 bases: TGTGCCAGCAGCAGAGAAATACTTAACGAGCAGTACTTC.

V and J are TRBV27 and TRBJ1-2; D ambiguous. The V and J ends lost 6 bases and 7 bases respectively, with 18 bases between them. CDR1 MNHEY and CDR2 SMNVEV come from the germline V gene (reference sequence). The CDR3 contains 14 residues. The CDR3 DNA sequence: TGTGCCAGCAGCCCCGGGGTTACAGCGGGTGGCTACACCTTC. Its protein product is CASSPGVTAGGYTF.

The CDR3 region is CASSSSGAQPQHF. The CDR3 DNA reads TGTGCCAGCAGCTCAAGCGGAGCGCAGCCCCAGCATTTT. The chain employs TRBV9 and TRBJ1-5; no clear D. The CDR3 sequence is 13 residues long. Deletions cut 4 bases from V and 7 bases from J, with 12 bases between. Germline lookup yields CDR1 SGDLS and CDR2 YYNGEE.

J is TRBJ2-5 and V is TRBV28; 8 nucleotides match TRBD1. CDR1 and CDR2 from the germline V gene are MDHEN and SYDVKM. This CDR3 region has 16 residues. The V gene end was trimmed by 7 bases and the J gene end by 5 bases; junction bases not matched to a gene: 15. The CDR3: CASTTGQGALGETQYF. The CDR3 nucleotides read TGTGCCAGCACTACTGGGCAGGGGGCCTTGGGGGAGACCCAGTACTTC.

The sample holds one count of this clone. The chain uses TRBV19 and TRBJ2-7, with 10 bases that match TRBD2. V was clipped by 1 base and J by 0 bases; unmatched bases: 9. This CDR3 is 18 amino acids long. Looked up from germline, CDR1 is LNHDA and CDR2 is SQIVND (reference sequence). The CDR3 DNA sequence: TGTGCCAGTAGTATAGGAGGACTAGCGGCAAATTACTCCTACGAGCAGTACTTC. This sequence encodes CASSIGGLAANYSYEQYF.

This clone appeared a single time. V and J are TRBV27 and TRBJ2-4, with D maybe TRBD1 (5 bases). The CDR3 is 18 amino acids. Germline V lookup: CDR1 MNHEY, CDR2 SMNVEV (reference sequence). V lost 2 bases and J 7 bases, leaving 24 bases between the germline ends. This chain's CDR3 is CASSLPSSFRVTRNIQYF. The DNA of the CDR3 is TGTGCCAGCAGTTTACCGTCATCGTTCAGGGTAACCAGGAACATTCAGTACTTC.

J is TRBJ1-4 and V is TRBV7-9; D is undetermined. Per the germline V gene, CDR1 is SEHNR and CDR2 is FQNEAQ (reference sequence). V lost 2 bases to trimming and J lost 3 bases, with 13 bases between them. This CDR3 has 16 residues. The DNA for the CDR3 is TGTGCCAGCAGCTTACCCGGAGGAGGCCCTAATGAAAAACTGTTTTTT. It translates to CASSLPGGGPNEKLFF.

This chain uses TRBV7-9 with TRBJ2-1; tentative D call: TRBD2 (6 bases). Germline V gives CDR1 SEHNR, CDR2 FQNEAQ (reference sequence). The V end lost 5 bases, the J end lost 4 bases, and 9 bases lay between the germline ends. The CDR3 has 13 residues. The CDR3 nucleotides read TGTGCCAGCAGCCGCGGGAATTACAATGAGCAGTTCTTC. It encodes CASSRGNYNEQFF.